A selection of T cell receptor beta chains follows, all from one sample in a study of long-term antiretroviral therapy in people with HIV. Clones were sequenced by immunoSEQ multiplex PCR, and TCRdb holds only the in-frame ones, with some missing. This sample has tens of thousands of clones, with around nine tenths found just once. Specimen: unsorted PBMCs, collected around 5 years after starting antiretroviral therapy. The receptors here all came from a woman in her 40s with HIV. CDR3s include the opening cysteine and the closing phenylalanine or tryptophan. A D gene is named only where the DNA matches it firmly. Size tells how often a clone was seen (once, few, many) or the class of an expanded clone, and some rows leave it out.

j_call v_call d_call clone_size cdr3_nt cdr3_aa
TRBJ1-1 TRBV9 . . TGTGCCAGCAGCGTTGATAGGATGAACACTGAAGCTTTCTTT CASSVDRMNTEAFF
TRBJ1-1 TRBV5-1 . once TGCGCCAGCAGCGTAACAGGGTTCACTGAAGCTTTCTTT CASSVTGFTEAFF
TRBJ1-2 TRBV7-9 . . TGTGCCAGCAGCTTGGACTATGGCTACACCTTC CASSLDYGYTF
TRBJ2-7 TRBV5-6 . . TGTGCCAGCAGCTTGGGAGGGGACTCCTACGAGCAGTACTTC CASSLGGDSYEQYF
TRBJ2-5 TRBV6-6 . . TGTGCCAGCAGTTACCCCGCGGTGCTGGAGGAAGAGACCCAGTACTTC CASSYPAVLEEETQYF
TRBJ1-2 TRBV19 TRBD1 . TGTGCCAGTAGTACCACGACAGGGGAGAGAGGCTATGGCTACACCTTC CASSTTTGERGYGYTF
TRBJ2-5 TRBV6-6 TRBD2 . TGTGCCAGCACCAAGACAGATAGCGGGAAAGAGACCCAGTACTTC CASTKTDSGKETQYF
TRBJ2-1 TRBV11-3 . . TGTGCCAGCAGCGAAGGGTTTGGTGGTGAGCAGTTCTTC CASSEGFGGEQFF
TRBJ2-7 TRBV27 . . TGTGCCAGCAGTTTACAGGGATACTTGGAGCAGTACTTC CASSLQGYLEQYF
TRBJ1-4 TRBV20-1 . . TGCAGTGCTATAGGGAATGAAAAACTGTTTTTT CSAIGNEKLFF
TRBJ2-2 TRBV9 TRBD2 . TGTGCCAGCAGCGTAGACCCAGCGGGAGGGGTCACCGGGGAGCTGTTTTTT CASSVDPAGGVTGELFF
TRBJ2-3 TRBV6-4 TRBD2 . TGTGCCAGCAGTGACTCGACTAGCGGGGGTTTGGATACGCAGTATTTT CASSDSTSGGLDTQYF
TRBJ2-1 TRBV10-3 . . TGTGCCATCAGTGGGGGGTTTTACAATGAGCAGTTCTTC CAISGGFYNEQFF
TRBJ2-3 TRBV5-4 . . TGTGCCAGCAGCTTGGATGGGGTTACAGATACGCAGTATTTT CASSLDGVTDTQYF
TRBJ1-3 TRBV10-3 . . TGTGCCATCACACAGGAGAGCTCTGGAAACACCATATATTTT CAITQESSGNTIYF
TRBJ1-1 TRBV5-4 TRBD1 . TGTGCCAGCAGTCCTGACAGGGTGAACACTGAAGCTTTCTTT CASSPDRVNTEAFF
TRBJ2-2 TRBV5-1 . . TGCGCCAGCAGCTTGGCACGGAACACCGGGGAGCTGTTTTTT CASSLARNTGELFF
TRBJ2-5 TRBV27 . once TGTGCCAGCAGTTCCCCCGGGGGTCGGGAGACCCAGTACTTC CASSSPGGRETQYF
TRBJ2-1 TRBV27 TRBD1 once TGTGCCAGCAGTTTCTTGGGACAGGACAATGAGCAGTTCTTC CASSFLGQDNEQFF
TRBJ2-6 TRBV4-3 . . TGCGCCAGCAGCTCTGACAGATTCTCTGGGGCCAACGTCCTGACTTTC CASSSDRFSGANVLTF
TRBJ1-2 TRBV5-6 . . TGTGCCAGCAGCCTGGGGGGACTCAACTATGGCTACACCTTC CASSLGGLNYGYTF
TRBJ2-2 TRBV7-2 TRBD2 once TGTGCCAGCAACCTAGCGGGAGCCCACACCGGGGAGCTGTTTTTT CASNLAGAHTGELFF
TRBJ2-3 TRBV29-1 . . TGCAGCGTTGAAACAGGGTATGCAGATACGCAGTATTTT CSVETGYADTQYF
TRBJ1-2 TRBV5-6 . large TGTGCCAGCAGCCCCACCGAGTACTATGGCTACACCTTC CASSPTEYYGYTF
TRBJ1-5 TRBV6-1 . . TGTGCCAGCAGTGAAAGGGGGACCTTGGGTCAGCCCCAGCATTTT CASSERGTLGQPQHF
TRBJ2-3 TRBV30 . . TGTGCCTGGAGTCCGCAGGGTCTGGGCACAGATACGCAGTATTTT CAWSPQGLGTDTQYF
TRBJ2-1 TRBV7-2 . . TGTGCCAGCCCAATACCGCGGCGGGATGAGCAGTTCTTC CASPIPRRDEQFF
TRBJ2-7 TRBV29-1 TRBD2 . TGCAGCGTGGGAGGACTAGACTACGAGCAGTACTTC CSVGGLDYEQYF
TRBJ1-5 TRBV19 TRBD1 . TGTGCCAGTAGTCACCAGGGGGATCAGCCCCAGCATTTT CASSHQGDQPQHF
TRBJ1-1 TRBV30 . . TGTGCCTGGAGTGTCCGGGCGGGGAACACTGAAGCTTTCTTT CAWSVRAGNTEAFF
TRBJ1-2 TRBV5-1 TRBD1 . TGCGCCAGCAGCCCACTACCGGGACAGGGAGTGACGGGGAACCATGGATGGACCTTC CASSPLPGQGVTGNHGWTF
TRBJ2-1 TRBV7-6 . . TGTGCCAGCAGCTTTAGTTGGGGTTCCTACAATGAGCAGTTCTTC CASSFSWGSYNEQFF
TRBJ1-1 TRBV29-1 . . TGCAGCGTTGATAGGGGAAACACTGAAGCTTTCTTT CSVDRGNTEAFF
TRBJ2-5 TRBV2 . . TGTGCCAGCAGTGAAGCGCCAGGATGGGAGACCCAGTACTTC CASSEAPGWETQYF
TRBJ2-1 TRBV11-2 TRBD2 . TGTGCCAGCAGCTTAGAGGGGACTAGCGGGAGACGGAGTACGAATGAGCAGTTCTTC CASSLEGTSGRRSTNEQFF
TRBJ2-3 TRBV7-6 TRBD2 . TGTGCCAGCAGCTTAGGGGAGCGGGGGGGCGAAGATACGCAGTATTTT CASSLGERGGEDTQYF
TRBJ1-5 TRBV5-8 TRBD1 . TGTGCCAGCAGCTTGTCCGGGACAGGGGAGAGTCATTTT CASSLSGTGESHF
TRBJ2-7 TRBV11-2 . once TGTGCCAGCAGCTTAACGGCCCCCTACGAGCAGTACTTC CASSLTAPYEQYF
TRBJ1-1 TRBV6-1 . . TGTGCCAGCACCTTAGTAGGAACCCACACTGAAGCTTTCTTT CASTLVGTHTEAFF
TRBJ2-7 TRBV27 . . TGTGCCAGCAGCCCGGAAATGGAGTCCTACGAGCAGTACTTC CASSPEMESYEQYF
TRBJ2-2 TRBV5-5 . . TGTGCCAGCAGCTTTAGGGCCGGGGAGCTGTTTTTT CASSFRAGELFF
TRBJ2-1 TRBV4-1 TRBD2 . TGCGCCAGCAGCCAAAATAGCGGGAGGGGTTACAATGAGCAGTTCTTC CASSQNSGRGYNEQFF
TRBJ1-1 TRBV10-3 . . TGTGCCATCAGTGATTCGGTGGGCACTGAAGCTTTCTTT CAISDSVGTEAFF
TRBJ2-3 TRBV6-4 . . TGTGCCAGCAGTGACTTCAGGGGTTCAGCGCAGTATTTT CASSDFRGSAQYF
TRBJ2-1 TRBV6-6 TRBD2 once TGTGCCAGCAGTTTAACGAGCGGGGGGGCCCAGCAGTTCTTC CASSLTSGGAQQFF
TRBJ2-5 TRBV5-4 TRBD2 . TGTGCCAGCAGCTCCTATGGGGCGGGGGGACAAGAGACCCAGTACTTC CASSSYGAGGQETQYF
TRBJ1-4 TRBV14 . . TGTGCCAGCAGCCAAGATGAAAAACTGTTTTTT CASSQDEKLFF
TRBJ1-6 TRBV6-5 . . TGTGCCAGCAGATCCAGTGATAATTCACCCCTCCACTTT CASRSSDNSPLHF
TRBJ2-7 TRBV27 TRBD1 . TGTGCCAGCAGTTTCTCAGGGGGCTCCTACGAGCAGTACTTC CASSFSGGSYEQYF
TRBJ2-7 TRBV7-8 . . TGTGCCAGCAGCTCAGCGGACGCTAGCGACTCCTACGAGCAGTACTTC CASSSADASDSYEQYF
TRBJ2-7 TRBV6-1 . . TGTGCCAGCAGGGCAGAGTTCCACTACGAGCAGTACTTC CASRAEFHYEQYF
TRBJ1-3 TRBV9 . . TGTGCCAGCAGCCCCTCACTTTTCTCTGGAAACACCATATATTTT CASSPSLFSGNTIYF
TRBJ1-1 TRBV5-1 TRBD1 . TGCGCCAGCAGCTTGGGGGACAGGGGGCGCAGAACTGAAGCTTTCTTT CASSLGDRGRRTEAFF
TRBJ1-5 TRBV5-6 TRBD1 . TGTGCCAGCAGCTATAACACAGGGGCGTATAGCAATCAGCCCCAGCATTTT CASSYNTGAYSNQPQHF
TRBJ2-5 TRBV6-1 TRBD1 . TGTGCCAGCAGTGACAGGACAGGGGGGTCTGAGACCCAGTACTTC CASSDRTGGSETQYF
TRBJ2-2 TRBV5-1 TRBD2 . TGCGCCAGCGGGGCGGGGGGCCGGAACACCGGGGAGCTGTTTTTT CASGAGGRNTGELFF
TRBJ2-1 TRBV2 TRBD2 . TGTGCCAGCGCTTTTAGCGGGGGGGGTAACGATGAGCAGTTCTTC CASAFSGGGNDEQFF
TRBJ2-2 TRBV9 . . TGTGCCAGCAGCGTCAGGGGATCCCTCACCGGGGAGCTGTTTTTT CASSVRGSLTGELFF